This record covers a single TCR beta chain. It has no known antigen specificity. No base quality values were provided; no much bigger clone lies one nucleotide off. This specimen comes from a study of T-cell reconstitution after alpha-beta-depleted transplantation in children listed by TCRdb under 2016. For the study in its entirety: Using TCR repertoire profiling, the study quantitatively followed how T-cell immune reconstitution unfolded in children after TCRalphabeta/CD19-depleted allogeneic hematopoietic cell transplantation. The study at large found these results: In some patients, the high TCRbeta diversity seen at day 60 was put down to recipient T cells and intrathymic progenitors that had survived conditioning. Over the following months the frequencies of hyperexpanded clones went down, and after one year T-cell counts and TCRbeta diversity were mostly credited to newly produced T cells. The apparently early alphabetaT-cell count recovery about two months after transplant was reportedly dependent on only several hundred rapidly expanded clones derived from non-depleted graft cells.

Library preparation employed PCR. Sequencing instrument: Illumina HiSeq 2500. To normalize quantification of the TCRbeta repertoire, the TCR libraries were built with molecular barcoding that relied on unique molecular identifiers. TCRdb itself trimmed the public reads at Q25 with fastp, ran MiXCR and retained productive beta chains. Each entry merges the rows of one CDR3 protein and shows their most common DNA and genes. For this sample there are hundreds of thousands of distinct CDR3 sequences; about an eighth appear just once. Around 2.2% of the sample is taken by the ten largest. From its cysteine to its phenylalanine, the CDR3 spans 15 amino acids. Only the CDR3 region is kept as DNA, spanning 45 bases read in frame from base 1. As encoded in the germline V gene (reference sequence), CDR1 is GTSNPN while CDR2 is SVGIG. Trimming leaves V shorter by 0 bases and J shorter by 5 bases, with the junction holding 7 bases beyond the gene matches.

This sample's treatment or condition label indicates: allogeneic hematopoietic cell transplantation with graft depleted of TCRalphabeta T cells and CD19 B cells. The children who served as transplant recipients had been given grafts of TCRalphabeta/CD19-depleted allogeneic hematopoietic cells. The sequenced sample was PBMCs, mostly from graft donor cells, obtained 360 days after TCRalphabeta/CD19-depleted stem cell transplant. This sequence was found in a male patient under 18 who had a stem cell transplant for acute myeloid leukemia, so the T cells may come from the graft donor. This receptor chain uses TRBV30 and TRBJ1-5, with 7 central nucleotides matching TRBD1. The CDR3 protein: CAWSVLDRDDQPQHF. The DNA sequence is as follows: TGTGCCTGGAGTGTACTCGACAGGGACGATCAGCCCCAGCATTTT. With the rest looked up from the reference TRBV30 and TRBJ1-5 genes rather than sequenced, the full variable domain is SQTIHQWPATLVQPVGSPLSLECTVEGTSNPNLYWYRQAAGRGLQLLFYSVGIGQISSEVPQNLSASRPQDRQFILSSKKLLLSDSGFYLCAWSVLDRDDQPQHFGDGTRLSIL.